A single sample gave rise to the 20 T cell receptor beta chains below, sequenced in a study of blood T cell repertoires in COVID-19. Produced via immunoSEQ multiplex PCR; TCRdb's table is partial and in-frame only. The sample consists of roughly 180,000 clones, 80% of them appearing once. The sample was PBMCs or T cells enriched from blood (not recorded which). Every receptor here comes from a man in his sixties who had been exposed to COVID-19.

The gene calls are TRBV27 and TRBJ1-1, with a possible D match to TRBD1 (5 bases). This CDR3 spans 14 amino acids. Per germline, CDR1 MNHEY and CDR2 SMNVEV (reference sequence). Between the trimmed V and J ends, which lost 0 bases and 6 bases, there was a span of 11 bases. The CDR3 sequence is CASSLSRRGPEAFF. In DNA, the CDR3 is TGTGCCAGCAGTTTATCGAGGAGGGGCCCTGAAGCTTTCTTT.

Note on this clone: The same CDR3 is also encoded by other DNA sequences in this sample. This chain connects TRBV11-3 to TRBJ2-5; tentative D call: TRBD1 (6 bases). This CDR3 is 14 amino acids long. With 4 bases removed from V and 5 bases from J, the gap between germline ends came to 14 bases. The germline gives CDR1 SGHNT, CDR2 YENEEA. The CDR3 sequence is CASSSGQGRETQYF. The CDR3 DNA reads as TGTGCCAGCAGCTCTGGGCAGGGGCGGGAGACCCAGTACTTC. Supplemented by reference TRBV11-3 and TRBJ2-5, the full variable domain reads EAGVVQSPRYKIIEKKQPVAFWCNPISGHNTLYWYLQNLGQGPELLIRYENEEAVDDSQLPKDRFSAERLKGVDSTLKIQPAELGDSAVYLCASSSGQGRETQYFGPGTRLLVL.

V and J are TRBV27 and TRBJ1-1, with D unresolved. CDR3 length: 15 amino acids. Germline CDR1 reads MNHEY; CDR2 reads SMNVEV (reference sequence). The ends were cut back, 0 bases at V and 4 bases at J, with 12 bases in the middle. The CDR3: CASSLSTGGGTEAFF. The DNA of the CDR3 is TGTGCCAGCAGTTTATCGACGGGAGGAGGCACTGAAGCTTTCTTT.

This chain uses TRBV7-5 with TRBJ1-1; TRBD1, as called in the table, went unchecked against the DNA. TRBV7-5 is labeled a pseudogene. There are 13 residues in the CDR3. The CDR3 protein is CVRSRDKNTEAFF. The CDR3 DNA follows: TGTGTCAGAAGCCGGGACAAGAACACTGAAGCTTTCTTT.

This clone was seen only a few times. The chain uses TRBV12-3 or TRBV12-4 and TRBJ2-7; TRBD1 might be the D (6 bases). This CDR3 contains 12 residues. The V end lost 6 bases, the J end lost 4 bases, and 10 bases lay between the germline ends. The CDR3 reads CASSAGEYEQYF. The CDR3 DNA follows: TGTGCCAGCAGCGCAGGGGAGTACGAGCAGTACTTC.

This chain connects TRBV12-3 or TRBV12-4 to TRBJ1-2; D gene ambiguous. V lost 6 bases and J 5 bases, leaving 7 bases between the germline ends. The CDR3 extends over 11 amino acids. The CDR3: CASSLLYGYTF. Here the CDR3 DNA reads TGTGCCAGCAGCCTCCTTTATGGCTACACCTTC.

J is TRBJ1-6 and V is TRBV27, with TRBD1 identical over 9 bases. The CDR3 covers 16 residues. With V trimmed by 6 bases and J by 6 bases, 9 bases remained unmatched. CDR1 and CDR2 from the germline V gene are MNHEY and SMNVEV (reference sequence). CDR3 loop: CASRTGTGRTNSPLHF. In DNA, the CDR3 is TGTGCCAGCAGGACCGGGACAGGGCGAACTAATTCACCCCTCCACTTT.

This chain links TRBV11-3 with TRBJ2-5; no clear D gene. The CDR3 is 12 residues long. The V end was cut by 2 bases, the J end by 3 bases, with 4 bases between. CDR1 is SGHNT, CDR2 YENEEA, per germline. CDR3 in amino acids: CASSLQEETQYF. CDR3 coding DNA: TGTGCCAGCAGCTTACAGGAAGAGACCCAGTACTTC. Variable domain in full (rest from reference TRBV11-3 and TRBJ2-5): EAGVVQSPRYKIIEKKQPVAFWCNPISGHNTLYWYLQNLGQGPELLIRYENEEAVDDSQLPKDRFSAERLKGVDSTLKIQPAELGDSAVYLCASSLQEETQYFGPGTRLLVL.

The chain links TRBV3-1 (or the pseudogene TRBV3-2) to TRBJ2-5; 8 bases are shared with TRBD2. Unmatched junction bases numbered 9, after V lost 11 bases and J lost 1 base. Germline CDR1 reads LGHDT; CDR2 reads YNNKEL (reference sequence). This CDR3 has 14 residues. The CDR3 loop is CAVSSGTSQETQYF. In DNA, the CDR3 is TGTGCCGTCTCCTCCGGGACTAGCCAAGAGACCCAGTACTTC.

The chain uses TRBV5-1 and TRBJ2-5, with 7 bases identical to TRBD1. Germline assignment: CDR1 SGHRS and CDR2 YFSETQ. V was pared by 2 bases and J by 1 base, with 5 bases of the junction left unmatched. CDR3 length: 15 residues. Here the CDR3 reads CASSLQTGTQETQYF. The CDR3 DNA reads as TGCGCCAGCAGCTTACAGACAGGGACCCAAGAGACCCAGTACTTC.

The chain recombines TRBV2 with TRBJ2-7; TRBD2 aligns across 9 bases. The ends lost 6 bases at V and 8 bases at J; junction bases unmatched: 14. Germline assignment: CDR1 SNHLY and CDR2 FYNNEI. There are 15 residues in the CDR3. Here the CDR3 DNA reads TGTGCCAGCAGGGGTCTCCGGGGACTAGCCTGGAAGCAGTACTTC. This encodes CASRGLRGLAWKQYF.

The chain combines TRBV30 with TRBJ1-4; D remains ambiguous. The CDR3 is 13 residues long. In germline, CDR1 is GTSNPN, CDR2 SVGIG (reference sequence). Trimming stripped 2 bases from V and 8 bases from J, with 12 bases between. In DNA form, the CDR3 reads TGTGCCTGGAGTCCGCGTGGAGCCGAAAAACTGTTTTTT. It encodes CAWSPRGAEKLFF.

In this sample, this clone is medium-sized. V and J are TRBV27 and TRBJ2-1; TRBD1 aligns across 10 bases. CDR3 length: 15 amino acids. Germline loops: CDR1 MNHEY, CDR2 SMNVEV (reference sequence). V trimming: 1 base; J trimming: 7 bases; junction bases outside the gene matches: 4. The CDR3: CASSLWTGGGNEQFF. In DNA form, the CDR3 reads TGTGCCAGCAGTTTATGGACAGGGGGTGGGAATGAGCAGTTCTTC.

In its sample, this clone was seen a few times. The J gene is TRBJ2-7, the V gene TRBV11-2, with 9 positions matching TRBD1. Germline CDR1 SGHAT, CDR2 FQNNGV. The CDR3 consists of 15 residues. V lost 0 bases and J lost 3; bases outside the gene matches: 3. The CDR3 loop reads CASSLEGQGVYEQYF. The CDR3 DNA reads TGTGCCAGCAGCTTAGAGGGACAGGGAGTCTACGAGCAGTACTTC.

The genes are TRBV7-9 and TRBJ2-7, with TRBD1 identical over 8 bases. CDR1 and CDR2 from the germline V gene are SEHNR and FQNEAQ (reference sequence). The CDR3 has 12 amino acids. The J segment lost 9 bases and the V segment lost 3 bases, leaving 4 bases of the junction unmatched. This CDR3 reads CASSFTTGVQYF. DNA for the CDR3: TGTGCCAGCAGCTTTACGACAGGGGTGCAGTACTTC.

The chain employs TRBV3-1 (or the pseudogene TRBV3-2) and TRBJ1-2; D perhaps matches TRBD1 (6 bases). V gave up 4 bases and J gave up 1 base, with 10 bases separating them. Germline V gives CDR1 LGHDT, CDR2 YNNKEL (reference sequence). This CDR3 is built from 14 residues. The CDR3 DNA sequence: TGTGCCAGCAGCCGACTACAGGGTAACTATGGCTACACCTTC. It codes for CASSRLQGNYGYTF.

This rearrangement joins TRBV21-1 to TRBJ2-7; the table gives TRBD1 as D, unverified against the DNA. TRBV21-1 is annotated as a pseudogene. The CDR3 is made up of 14 amino acids. The DNA of the CDR3 is TGTGCCAGCAGCAAAGGGGACAGGGAGTACGAGCAGTACTTC. Its translation is CASSKGDREYEQYF.

This clone was counted a few times. This chain joins TRBV10-2 and TRBJ1-2; possible D gene TRBD1, 5 bases. Germline CDR1 and CDR2: WSHSY and SAAADI. V shed 5 bases and J shed 4 bases, with 14 bases lying between them. CDR3 length: 14 residues. Written as DNA, the CDR3 is TGCGCCAGCAGTAGCTCGGGGGGTGGCTATGGCTACACCTTC. This codes for CASSSSGGGYGYTF.

The CDR3 bases are TGTGCCAGCAGTTTGGCTAGCGGGAGAAATGAGCAGTTCTTC. Its translation: CASSLASGRNEQFF. The rearrangement links TRBV28 to TRBJ2-1, with 10 bases lining up with TRBD2. With V trimmed by 3 bases and J by 7 bases, 3 bases remained unmatched. This CDR3 has 14 amino acids. In germline, CDR1 is MDHEN, CDR2 SYDVKM.

The chain couples TRBV6-5 to TRBJ1-1; D is uncertain. Germline CDR1 and CDR2: MNHEY and SVGAGI. V gave up 5 bases and J gave up 2 bases, with 12 bases separating them. The CDR3 contains 14 residues. CDR3 residues: CASSTPPGNTEAFF. For the CDR3, the DNA is TGTGCCAGCAGTACCCCACCTGGCAACACTGAAGCTTTCTTT.